This is a list of T cell receptor beta chains from one sample in a study of cytomegalovirus exposure and HLA in healthy donors. Data came from immunoSEQ multiplex PCR; TCRdb stores just in-frame clones and leaves some out. The sample consists of over 75,000 clones, approximately 65% of them appearing once. The sample consisted of PBMCs. Source of these receptors: a man younger than 40 in good health and CMV-seronegative. CDR3s include the opening cysteine and the closing phenylalanine or tryptophan. The D gene is left open where the match is weak. The size of a clone is reported for some rows only, either as once, few or many, or as a class for expanded clones.

d_call: TRBD1
clone_size: once
v_call: TRBV29-1
j_call: TRBJ2-7
cdr3_aa: CSVELPGQGYTYEQYF
cdr3_nt: TGCAGCGTTGAATTGCCGGGACAGGGATATACCTACGAGCAGTACTTC

d_call: -
clone_size: -
v_call: TRBV4-1
j_call: TRBJ1-1
cdr3_aa: CASSQQQGGTEAFF
cdr3_nt: TGCGCCAGCAGCCAACAACAGGGCGGAACTGAAGCTTTCTTT

d_call: -
clone_size: -
v_call: TRBV4-1
j_call: TRBJ2-3
cdr3_aa: CASSHGADTQYF
cdr3_nt: TGCGCCAGCAGCCACGGGGCAGATACGCAGTATTTT

d_call: TRBD1
clone_size: -
v_call: TRBV30
j_call: TRBJ2-3
cdr3_aa: CAWSVGDRSTDTQYF
cdr3_nt: TGTGCCTGGAGTGTAGGGGACAGAAGCACAGATACGCAGTATTTT

d_call: TRBD1
clone_size: few
v_call: TRBV27
j_call: TRBJ2-7
cdr3_aa: CASSPTGDPYEQYF
cdr3_nt: TGTGCCAGCAGTCCCACAGGGGATCCCTACGAGCAGTACTTC

d_call: TRBD1
clone_size: few
v_call: TRBV30
j_call: TRBJ2-7
cdr3_aa: CAWTLGQGLGEQYF
cdr3_nt: TGTGCCTGGACTCTAGGACAGGGTCTTGGCGAGCAGTACTTC

d_call: -
clone_size: -
v_call: TRBV6-4
j_call: TRBJ2-2
cdr3_aa: CASSPTGRSWGRPGELFF
cdr3_nt: TGTGCCAGCAGCCCGACAGGGAGGTCCTGGGGTCGTCCCGGGGAGCTGTTTTTT

d_call: -
clone_size: -
v_call: TRBV5-4
j_call: TRBJ2-7
cdr3_aa: CASSLTGTYEQYF
cdr3_nt: TGTGCCAGCAGCTTGACAGGGACCTACGAGCAGTACTTC

d_call: -
clone_size: -
v_call: TRBV5-1
j_call: TRBJ1-5
cdr3_aa: CASSLGGSSNQPQHF
cdr3_nt: TGCGCCAGCAGCTTAGGCGGCTCTAGCAATCAGCCCCAGCATTTT

d_call: TRBD1
clone_size: -
v_call: TRBV27
j_call: TRBJ1-2
cdr3_aa: CASSLGTAANYGYTF
cdr3_nt: TGTGCCAGCAGTTTGGGGACAGCAGCTAACTATGGCTACACCTTC

d_call: TRBD2
clone_size: -
v_call: TRBV10-1
j_call: TRBJ2-2
cdr3_aa: CASSHTPLAGVYTGELFF
cdr3_nt: TGCGCCAGCAGCCACACTCCGCTAGCGGGAGTGTACACCGGGGAGCTGTTTTTT

d_call: TRBD1
clone_size: few
v_call: TRBV6-5
j_call: TRBJ1-1
cdr3_aa: CSSRLGGQGGTEAFF
cdr3_nt: TGTTCCAGCCGTCTTGGGGGACAGGGAGGAACTGAAGCTTTCTTT

d_call: -
clone_size: -
v_call: TRBV27
j_call: TRBJ2-1
cdr3_aa: CASSLGAGNYNEQFF
cdr3_nt: TGTGCCAGCAGTTTGGGGGCAGGGAACTACAATGAGCAGTTCTTC

d_call: TRBD2
clone_size: -
v_call: TRBV27
j_call: TRBJ2-7
cdr3_aa: CASSSTGTSGYEQYF
cdr3_nt: TGTGCCAGCAGTTCAACCGGGACTAGCGGCTACGAGCAGTACTTC

d_call: -
clone_size: few
v_call: TRBV28
j_call: TRBJ2-5
cdr3_aa: CASSLVSGMETQYF
cdr3_nt: TGTGCCAGCAGTTTAGTTTCAGGGATGGAGACCCAGTACTTC

d_call: TRBD2
clone_size: -
v_call: TRBV27
j_call: TRBJ2-1
cdr3_aa: CASSLGSGNEQFF
cdr3_nt: TGTGCCAGCAGTTTGGGTAGCGGGAACGAGCAGTTCTTC

d_call: -
clone_size: -
v_call: TRBV28
j_call: TRBJ1-2
cdr3_aa: CASSRQGRNGYTF
cdr3_nt: TGTGCCAGCAGTCGTCAGGGTCGGAATGGCTACACCTTC

d_call: TRBD2
clone_size: -
v_call: TRBV23-1
j_call: TRBJ2-7
cdr3_aa: CASSQRGGTSSYEQYF
cdr3_nt: TGCGCCAGCAGTCAACGCGGGGGGACCAGCTCCTACGAGCAGTACTTC

d_call: -
clone_size: -
v_call: TRBV28
j_call: TRBJ2-7
cdr3_aa: CASNPGTQYEQYF
cdr3_nt: TGTGCCAGCAACCCCGGGACACAATACGAGCAGTACTTC

d_call: TRBD1
clone_size: few
v_call: TRBV7-8
j_call: TRBJ1-2
cdr3_aa: CASSFGQGAWNGYTF
cdr3_nt: TGTGCCAGCAGCTTCGGACAGGGGGCATGGAATGGCTACACCTTC

d_call: -
clone_size: -
v_call: TRBV19
j_call: TRBJ1-1
cdr3_aa: CASSTFSTANTEAFF
cdr3_nt: TGTGCCAGTAGTACCTTTTCGACAGCGAACACTGAAGCTTTCTTT

d_call: -
clone_size: -
v_call: TRBV19
j_call: TRBJ2-7
cdr3_aa: CASSIVWGHEQYF
cdr3_nt: TGTGCCAGTAGTATAGTTTGGGGGCACGAGCAGTACTTC

d_call: TRBD1
clone_size: -
v_call: TRBV7-2
j_call: TRBJ2-7
cdr3_aa: CASSDGGQGVYEQYF
cdr3_nt: TGTGCCAGCAGCGACGGGGGACAGGGGGTCTACGAGCAGTACTTC

d_call: TRBD1
clone_size: -
v_call: TRBV11-2
j_call: TRBJ1-1
cdr3_aa: CASSTVQGVRVNTEAFF
cdr3_nt: TGTGCCAGCAGCACAGTCCAGGGGGTTAGGGTGAACACTGAAGCTTTCTTT

d_call: TRBD2
clone_size: few
v_call: TRBV7-2
j_call: TRBJ2-5
cdr3_aa: CASSAGLAGGEETQYF
cdr3_nt: TGTGCCAGCAGCGCGGGACTAGCGGGAGGAGAAGAGACCCAGTACTTC

d_call: TRBD2
clone_size: -
v_call: TRBV29-1
j_call: TRBJ2-5
cdr3_aa: CSAAGAGLETQYF
cdr3_nt: TGCAGCGCCGCCGGAGCGGGGCTGGAGACCCAGTACTTC

d_call: TRBD2
clone_size: -
v_call: TRBV30
j_call: TRBJ2-7
cdr3_aa: CAWRGLAGSSYEQYF
cdr3_nt: TGTGCCTGGAGGGGCCTAGCGGGGTCATCCTACGAGCAGTACTTC

d_call: -
clone_size: -
v_call: TRBV10-3
j_call: TRBJ2-2
cdr3_aa: CAISLTRQEMNTGELFF
cdr3_nt: TGTGCCATCAGCCTGACCAGACAGGAGATGAACACCGGGGAGCTGTTTTTT

d_call: TRBD2
clone_size: -
v_call: TRBV19
j_call: TRBJ2-3
cdr3_aa: CASSKGGESPTQYF
cdr3_nt: TGTGCCAGTAGTAAGGGAGGGGAGAGCCCCACGCAGTATTTT

d_call: -
clone_size: -
v_call: TRBV27
j_call: TRBJ1-5
cdr3_aa: CASSLTGNQPQHF
cdr3_nt: TGTGCCAGCAGTTTGACGGGAAATCAGCCCCAGCATTTT

d_call: TRBD1
clone_size: few
v_call: TRBV28
j_call: TRBJ1-5
cdr3_aa: CASSLFRQGANQPQHF
cdr3_nt: TGTGCCAGCAGTTTATTTCGACAGGGAGCGAATCAGCCCCAGCATTTT

d_call: TRBD1
clone_size: -
v_call: TRBV2
j_call: TRBJ1-5
cdr3_aa: CASSSETGGNQPQHF
cdr3_nt: TGTGCCAGCAGCTCCGAGACAGGGGGCAATCAGCCCCAGCATTTT

d_call: TRBD1
clone_size: -
v_call: TRBV2
j_call: TRBJ2-2
cdr3_aa: CASSGDSANTGELFF
cdr3_nt: TGTGCCAGCAGTGGGGACAGCGCTAACACCGGGGAGCTGTTTTTT

d_call: -
clone_size: -
v_call: TRBV20-1
j_call: TRBJ2-7
cdr3_aa: CSATGEQYF
cdr3_nt: TGCAGTGCTACGGGGGAGCAGTACTTC

d_call: TRBD1
clone_size: once
v_call: TRBV29-1
j_call: TRBJ2-5
cdr3_aa: CSASPGGQETQYF
cdr3_nt: TGCAGCGCGTCCCCAGGGGGTCAAGAGACCCAGTACTTC

d_call: -
clone_size: -
v_call: TRBV7-3
j_call: TRBJ1-1
cdr3_aa: CASSLQGMNTEAFF
cdr3_nt: TGTGCCAGCAGCTTACAGGGGATGAACACTGAAGCTTTCTTT

d_call: TRBD1
clone_size: -
v_call: TRBV30
j_call: TRBJ1-1
cdr3_aa: CAGRQGSTEAFF
cdr3_nt: TGTGCCGGGAGACAGGGAAGCACTGAAGCTTTCTTT

d_call: -
clone_size: few
v_call: TRBV29-1
j_call: TRBJ2-7
cdr3_aa: CSVAQTGNHEQYF
cdr3_nt: TGCAGCGTTGCTCAAACAGGGAACCACGAGCAGTACTTC

d_call: TRBD2
clone_size: -
v_call: TRBV9
j_call: TRBJ2-7
cdr3_aa: CASSASGGAFYEQYF
cdr3_nt: TGTGCCAGCAGCGCTAGCGGGGGGGCATTCTACGAGCAGTACTTC

d_call: -
clone_size: -
v_call: TRBV9
j_call: TRBJ2-2
cdr3_aa: CASSTMTETGELFF
cdr3_nt: TGTGCCAGCAGCACCATGACAGAAACCGGGGAGCTGTTTTTT

d_call: TRBD2
clone_size: -
v_call: TRBV14
j_call: TRBJ2-7
cdr3_aa: CASSHNILAVSYEQYF
cdr3_nt: TGTGCCAGCAGCCATAATATACTAGCGGTCTCCTACGAGCAGTACTTC

d_call: TRBD1
clone_size: once
v_call: TRBV5-1
j_call: TRBJ1-1
cdr3_aa: CASSRTGVNTEAFF
cdr3_nt: TGCGCCAGCAGCCGGACAGGGGTGAACACTGAAGCTTTCTTT

d_call: TRBD2
clone_size: -
v_call: TRBV27
j_call: TRBJ2-5
cdr3_aa: CASGPRTSGIRQETQYF
cdr3_nt: TGTGCCAGCGGACCCCGGACTAGCGGGATCCGTCAAGAGACCCAGTACTTC

d_call: -
clone_size: few
v_call: TRBV6-5
j_call: TRBJ1-1
cdr3_aa: CASSPGTEAFF
cdr3_nt: TGTGCCAGCAGTCCCGGCACTGAAGCTTTCTTT

d_call: -
clone_size: -
v_call: TRBV5-1
j_call: TRBJ2-1
cdr3_aa: CASSLISVGDEQFF
cdr3_nt: TGCGCCAGCAGCTTGATTTCCGTCGGGGATGAGCAGTTCTTC

d_call: -
clone_size: -
v_call: TRBV23-1
j_call: TRBJ2-7
cdr3_aa: CASSQKVDRTSYEQYF
cdr3_nt: TGCGCCAGCAGTCAAAAGGTGGACAGAACCTCCTACGAGCAGTACTTC

d_call: TRBD1
clone_size: once
v_call: TRBV6-5
j_call: TRBJ1-2
cdr3_aa: CASSTGGAGGYTF
cdr3_nt: TGTGCCAGCAGCACAGGGGGCGCCGGGGGCTACACCTTC

d_call: -
clone_size: -
v_call: TRBV2
j_call: TRBJ2-3
cdr3_aa: CASSFQRTAGDTQYF
cdr3_nt: TGTGCCAGCAGTTTCCAGCGGACGGCGGGGGATACGCAGTATTTT

d_call: TRBD2
clone_size: -
v_call: TRBV2
j_call: TRBJ2-2
cdr3_aa: CASSEARGAGTGELFF
cdr3_nt: TGTGCCAGCAGTGAAGCGCGGGGGGCCGGCACCGGGGAGCTGTTTTTT

d_call: TRBD1
clone_size: -
v_call: TRBV5-1
j_call: TRBJ2-2
cdr3_aa: CASSSSSGTGPTGEPFF
cdr3_nt: TGCGCCAGCAGCTCCTCCTCCGGGACAGGGCCCACCGGGGAGCCGTTTTTT

d_call: TRBD2
clone_size: -
v_call: TRBV5-4
j_call: TRBJ2-3
cdr3_aa: CASSSQGTSGRANTDTQYF
cdr3_nt: TGTGCCAGCAGCTCCCAAGGGACTAGCGGGAGGGCCAACACAGATACGCAGTATTTT

d_call: TRBD2
clone_size: once
v_call: TRBV10-2
j_call: TRBJ2-3
cdr3_aa: CASSDPQRGAADTQYF
cdr3_nt: TGCGCCAGCAGTGATCCTCAGCGGGGGGCCGCCGATACGCAGTATTTT